This T cell receptor (beta chain) was identified in a study of cytomegalovirus exposure and HLA in healthy donors. Study conclusions and caveats: Cytomegalovirus status was reportedly diagnosed by the classifier with high specificity and sensitivity. V- and J-gene trimming of TCR beta was linked (in a later analysis) to a missense DCLRE1C variant.

Primers included in the PCR were 60 Vbeta and 13 Jbeta primers. The table came from immunoSEQ multiplex PCR; TCRdb's copy has only in-frame clones and leaves some out. The sample contains 160,000 or so clones, roughly 84% of which appear only once. The ends were cut back, 6 bases at V and 0 bases at J, with 14 bases in the middle. This CDR3 is built from 15 residues. The germline gives CDR1 KGHSH, CDR2 LQKENI. As regards this clone: The target antigen is unknown.

The J gene is TRBJ1-2, the V gene TRBV18; D possibly corresponds to TRBD1 (6 bases). Sequencing used PBMCs. This receptor was identified in a woman aged 18 to 35 in good health and CMV-seronegative. In DNA form, the CDR3 reads TGTGCCAGCTCGCTTACGGGACACTCTAACTATGGCTACACCTTC. Its translation is CASSLTGHSNYGYTF.